This T cell receptor (beta chain) was identified in a study of blood T cell repertoires in COVID-19. Across the study: T cells, B-cell-depleted T cells, or PBMCs provided the cDNA or gDNA that served as material.

Germline CDR1 is SQVTM and CDR2 is ANQGSEA. CDR3 size: 14 residues. Trimming cost V 7 bases and J 0 bases, with 13 bases left between them. Authors' processing steps: Reference gene primer amplification in the assay estimated nucleated cell counts. The table came from immunoSEQ multiplex PCR; TCRdb's copy has only in-frame clones and leaves some out. V, J and clone size were drawn from that table, and D and trimming were deduced from the DNA. The table has over 200,000 clones, about 80% seen once. The sequence derives from a woman in her thirties or forties with active or convalescent COVID-19. Source material: peripheral blood. This chain uses TRBV29-1 with TRBJ2-1, with a possible D match to TRBD1 (7 bases). The CDR3 nucleotides read TGCAGCGCGAGGGGGGACAGCTCCTACAATGAGCAGTTCTTC. This codes for CSARGDSSYNEQFF.